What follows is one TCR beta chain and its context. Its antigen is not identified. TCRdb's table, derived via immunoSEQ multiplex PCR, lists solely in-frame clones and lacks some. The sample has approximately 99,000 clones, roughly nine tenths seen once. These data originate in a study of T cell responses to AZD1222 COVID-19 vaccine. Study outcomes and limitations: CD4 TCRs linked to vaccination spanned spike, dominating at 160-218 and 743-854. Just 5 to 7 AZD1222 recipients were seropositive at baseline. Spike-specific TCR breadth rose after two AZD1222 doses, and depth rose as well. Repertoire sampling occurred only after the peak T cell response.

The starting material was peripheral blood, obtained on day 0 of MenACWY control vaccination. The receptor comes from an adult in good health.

The CDR3 loop is CAWSGGGDSPLHF. CDR3 DNA sequence: TGTGCCTGGAGCGGTGGTGGGGATTCACCCCTCCACTTT. The gene calls are TRBV30 and TRBJ1-6; D remains unclear. The CDR3 has 13 amino acids. Trimming removed 3 bases at V and 8 bases at J, with 11 bases between. From germline, CDR1 is GTSNPN and CDR2 SVGIG (reference sequence).